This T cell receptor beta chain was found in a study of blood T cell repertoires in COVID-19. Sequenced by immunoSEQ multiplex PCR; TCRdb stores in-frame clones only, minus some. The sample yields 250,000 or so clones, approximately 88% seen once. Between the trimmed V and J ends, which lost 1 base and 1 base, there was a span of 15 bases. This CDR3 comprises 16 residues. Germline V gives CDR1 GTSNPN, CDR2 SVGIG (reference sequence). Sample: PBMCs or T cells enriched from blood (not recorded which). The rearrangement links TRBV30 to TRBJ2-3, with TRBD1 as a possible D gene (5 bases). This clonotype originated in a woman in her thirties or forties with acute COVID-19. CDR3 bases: TGTGCCTGGAGTGCCCCACGGGCAGGGCGCACAGATACGCAGTATTTT. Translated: CAWSAPRAGRTDTQYF.